This T cell receptor (beta chain) was sequenced for a study of technical replicates of blood from several donors. V trimming: 8 bases; J trimming: 6 bases; junction bases outside the gene matches: 2. CDR3 length: 12 residues. CDR1 MNHEY and CDR2 SVGAGI come from the germline V gene. Sequencing was performed with immunoSEQ multiplex PCR; in TCRdb, only in-frame clones are kept and a portion is missing. The data hold approximately 95,000 clones, with roughly 95% observed a single time. The chain employs TRBV6-5 and TRBJ2-2, with 8 bases matching TRBD2. Sequenced sample: T cells isolated from PBMCs. This TCR was sampled from a human donor in good health. In DNA form, the CDR3 reads TGTGCCAGCCGGGGGGGATCCGGGGAGCTGTTTTTT. It translates to CASRGGSGELFF.